These T cell receptor beta chains were read from a single sample in a study of cytomegalovirus exposure and HLA in healthy donors. Profiled with immunoSEQ multiplex PCR; TCRdb holds only in-frame clones, not every one. The sample carries approximately 120,000 clones, less than 80% recorded once. The sequenced material came from PBMCs. All receptors come from a woman between 50 and 59 years old in good health and CMV-seronegative. Both conserved end residues are part of each CDR3.

TRBV19 CASSIDLELQPQHF
TRBV29-1 CSVGGTGSYEQYF
TRBV6-5 CASSYSSSGRGNEQFF
TRBV5-4 CASSSPGLGTDTQYF
TRBV12-5 CASGQGRGTEAFF
TRBV5-6 CASSLTVSSGNTIYF
TRBV19 CASSLRQGEAFF
TRBV15 CATSRGGYSNQPQHF
TRBV7-9 CASSRSGSYEQYF
TRBV28 CASSFDFGRDNEQFF
TRBV7-9 CSSSSPSGTVSSYNEQFF
TRBV14 CASSQVTLTNEQFF
TRBV6-5 CASSRQGYEQYF
TRBV7-2 CASSLNGPGANVLTF
TRBV6-1 CASSARTGESYEQYF
TRBV19 CASSLSGQGSFGYTF
TRBV18 CASSPLWASYNEQFF
TRBV18 CASSPTGFPEQFF
TRBV11-3 CASSPQGTYEQYF
TRBV29-1 CSVLLSGGPYNEQFF
TRBV5-6 CASSLLSGWAGYTF
TRBV19 CASSISSSQETQYF
TRBV7-2 CASSLFSRATGNTIYF
TRBV27 CASSFSGSGYEQYF
TRBV5-4 CASSLGQGSGNIQYF
TRBV10-2 CASRVLERDTEAFF
TRBV6-1 CASSGTASGNTIYF
TRBV29-1 CSVERNRLAGNPSTDTQYF
TRBV11-2 CASSYSGSQETQYF
TRBV30 CAWSRGAREKLFF
TRBV19 CASMPTGIFGNTIYF
TRBV15 CATSRAFDYGYTF
TRBV5-4 CASSLRTTSGANVLTF
TRBV9 CASSVGLITDTQYF
TRBV11-3 CASSPGRLAGEEQFF
TRBV7-7 CASSLAESSGELFF
TRBV6-1 CASSDAGTGTDTQYF
TRBV5-4 CASSLVGGGTGELFF
TRBV7-9 CASSFTTGTQETQYF
TRBV6-6 CASSTVVPTGELFF
TRBV7-2 CASSPRQEPTEAFF
TRBV6-1 CASSELLSGGEGELFF
TRBV28 CASSSPQTPYGYTF
TRBV5-1 CASSLVRTTNYGYTF
TRBV11-3 CASSLGDRGFTDTQYF
TRBV30 CAWDGGFYEQYF
TRBV30 CAWQTINMNTEAFF
TRBV9 CASSASSRMNTEAFF
TRBV9 CASSVEGLEETQYF
TRBV19 CASIGWAGMNTGELFF
TRBV4-1 CASSQNSGTGIGQPQHF
TRBV5-1 CASSMGQAYEQYF
TRBV29-1 CSVDEGGTDTQYF
TRBV2 CASSLQGDGNTIYF
TRBV10-3 CAISSSGATDTQYF
TRBV2 CASSLGTSGAQETQYF
TRBV6-5 CASSRAGTGAYEQYF
TRBV28 CASRRGRLAGANVLTF
TRBV28 CASSWTGGVYGYTF
TRBV4-3 CASSRGGGQETQYF